The source of this T cell receptor (beta chain) is a study of T-cell memory formation after mild COVID-19. Germline CDR1 reads SGHTA; CDR2 reads FQGNSA. V dropped 5 bases and J dropped 8 bases, with 13 bases sitting between them. The CDR3 is 14 amino acids. TCRdb used MiXCR to reprocess the 5' RACE reads, holding one entry per CDR3 protein. The table lists approximately 300,000 distinct CDR3 sequences, approximately 20% of them singletons, with around 21% in the top ten. Findings and caveats of the study: Day 15 to 85 contractors were CD4/CD8 balanced; later expanders leaned CD4+. Most CD4+ clones that shrank were in CM and EM, while CD8+ ones turned up in EMRA. Memory cells collected pre-infection included some clones that later responded, suggesting cross-reactive memory joined.

In the case of this clonotype: Its antigen is not known.

The source of this sequence is a man in his late teens or twenties who had mild COVID-19 (a few samples of this study predate the infection). Cell type and time point are not known. The sample consisted of PBMCs or a T cell subset sorted from them (not recorded which). This rearrangement joins TRBV7-2 to TRBJ1-6; D is possibly TRBD1 (6 bases). CDR3 residues: CASSLSWTDSPLHF. The CDR3 DNA sequence: TGTGCCAGCAGCCTCTCTTGGACAGATTCACCCCTCCACTTT.